Listed below are T cell receptor beta chains from one sample, sequenced in a study of Ad26.COV2.S vaccination and SARS-CoV-2 variants. Only in-frame clones appear in the TCRdb table, and some are missing; sequencing was by immunoSEQ multiplex PCR. The data show roughly 700,000 clones, with about 89% seen just once and approximately 1.5% held by the top ten. This specimen was peripheral blood, taken in a trial of Ad26.COV2.S vaccine versus placebo. The receptors come from a person between 18 and 60 years old who received the Ad26.COV2.S COVID-19 vaccine or a placebo. Both conserved end residues are part of each CDR3.

V gene: TRBV9; J gene: TRBJ1-5; CDR3 protein: CASSADRSNQPQHF
V gene: TRBV24-1; J gene: TRBJ2-3; CDR3 protein: CATSESVSGTDTQYF
V gene: TRBV4-3; J gene: TRBJ2-1; CDR3 protein: CASSRSTSGGNNEQFF
V gene: TRBV10-3; J gene: TRBJ2-3; CDR3 protein: CAISGILGLGDTQYF
V gene: TRBV10-3; J gene: TRBJ1-4; CDR3 protein: CATEPGTGDEKLFF
V gene: TRBV12-3/TRBV12-4; J gene: TRBJ1-1; CDR3 protein: CASSLHAEAFF
V gene: TRBV30; J gene: TRBJ1-1; CDR3 protein: CAFHGGSHVEAFF
V gene: TRBV7-3; J gene: TRBJ2-2; CDR3 protein: CASSSGGELFF
V gene: TRBV15; J gene: TRBJ2-3; CDR3 protein: CATSLDRVADTQYF
V gene: TRBV27; J gene: TRBJ1-1; CDR3 protein: CASRTTGSEAFF